This T cell receptor (beta chain) was found in a study of CD8 T cells in ankylosing spondylitis. Findings and caveats of the study: Fewer than 10 highly homologous variants made up a TCR beta motif that seemed to typify ankylosing spondylitis blood.

Germline V gives CDR1 SGHTA, CDR2 FQGNSA. After removal of 7 bases from V and 5 bases from J, the junction contained 9 bases not matched to a gene. CDR3 length: 15 residues. This clonotype appeared a few times. The antigen is undetermined. Each CDR3 protein gets one entry after TCRdb re-called the 5' RACE reads with MiXCR. Among 500,000 to 550,000 distinct CDR3 sequences listed, more than 9.5% were seen once. The V call is TRBV7-2, the J call TRBJ2-5, with 11 bases aligning to TRBD2. Sequencing was carried out using blood, either unsorted or a sorted T cell fraction (not recorded which). This receptor was identified in a male donor with ankylosing spondylitis. The CDR3 coding sequence is TGTGCCAGCACCATGCTAGCGGGAGGCGGGGAGACCCAGTACTTC. Translation gives CASTMLAGGGETQYF.